This T cell receptor (beta chain) emerged from a study of blood T cell repertoires in COVID-19. Study-level information: Nucleic acid was either cDNA or gDNA, and it came from T cells, B-cell-depleted T cells, or PBMCs.

Methods used by the authors: The assay estimated nucleated cells by amplifying reference gene primers. The data were produced by immunoSEQ multiplex PCR, yet TCRdb's version contains in-frame clones alone and is incomplete. From that table come the V and J calls and clone size; the DNA was used to work out D and trimming. The repertoire holds roughly 25,000 clones, with roughly 66% as singletons. This CDR3 is 12 amino acids long. The germline V gene has CDR1 MNHEY and CDR2 SVGAGI. Germline trimming cut 6 bases from V and 11 bases from J; bases unmatched to any gene: 8. The sequence was obtained from a man in his sixties with active or convalescent COVID-19. The sequenced material came from peripheral blood. The gene calls are TRBV6-5 and TRBJ1-1; 8 bases line up with TRBD1. CDR3 in DNA: TGTGCCAGCAGACAGGGGGATCGGGAGGCTTTCTTT. Translation: CASRQGDREAFF.